This section outlines one TCR beta chain sequence together with its context. As yet, its antigen is unknown. Nobody among the patients had been given any treatment before thyroid surgery. The data were taken from a study of metastatic and nonmetastatic thyroid tumors. Across the whole study: Comparative analysis of repertoires was undertaken across blood and tumor or nodule tissue obtained from malignant and benign thyroid patients. Study conclusions and caveats: In blood and tumor, TCR beta diversity was reportedly significantly higher in malignant thyroid tumors than in benign nodules.

Authors' data handling: The distant-metastasis classifier for papillary thyroid cancer was built from CDR3 differences across clinicopathological groups. TCRdb re-analyzed the PCR reads through MiXCR. TCRdb, not the authors, supplied the V and J calls. Of about 39,000 clones listed, roughly 15% are singletons. Sequenced material: blood. The sequence was collected from a female donor with papillary thyroid cancer or a benign thyroid nodule (not recorded which). Some clones in this sample may be carry-over from other donors' samples.

This CDR3 reads CASYFLGYGYTF. The CDR3 region has the DNA TGTGCCAGCTACTTCCTAGGCTATGGCTACACCTTC. V gene TRBV28 combines with J gene TRBJ1-2; no firm D call. This CDR3 is 12 amino acids long. From germline, CDR1 is MDHEN and CDR2 SYDVKM. With 8 bases removed from V and 4 bases from J, the gap between germline ends came to 11 bases.